The 25 T cell receptor beta chains in this list originate from one sample, sequenced in a study of identical twins (dated by TCRdb to about 2016). Library prep was done by 5' RACE. The instrument given in TCRdb is Illumina HiSeq 2000. TCRdb reprocessed the public reads (quality trimming at Q25 with fastp, clone calling with MiXCR) and kept in-frame beta chains. Entries are consolidated by CDR3 protein sequence, retaining the most common genes and DNA. The sample has 500,000 to 600,000 distinct CDR3 sequences on record, roughly a fifth of them singletons. Of the sample, 0.91% is held by the ten largest clones. These data also featured in a second study, about T cells expressing NK-cell markers.

The sequenced material came from CD4+ T cells sorted from blood. Receptors originate from a woman between 18 and 29 years old in good health.

V usage is TRBV23-1 and J usage is TRBJ2-7; no clear D gene. TRBV23-1 is filed as an ORF, its function uncertain. V lost 8 bases, J lost 3 bases, and 5 bases lay in between. The CDR3 length is 10 residues. The CDR3 here is CASVGYEQYF. The DNA for the CDR3 is TGCGCCAGCGTCGGCTACGAGCAGTACTTC.

This clonotype was observed at least ten times. The chain combines TRBV7-9 with TRBJ2-2, with 9 bases matching TRBD1. V gave up 6 bases and J gave up 6 bases; unmatched junction bases: 8. The V gene's germline CDR1 is SEHNR and CDR2 FQNEAQ (reference sequence). This CDR3 region has 15 residues. CDR3 sequence (DNA): TGTGCCAGCAGACCCGGACAGGGGTATGCCGGGGAGCTGTTTTTT. This encodes CASRPGQGYAGELFF.

This chain connects TRBV7-2 to TRBJ2-7; TRBD2 agrees at 7 bases. This CDR3 is built from 14 residues. Trimming took 2 bases from V and 7 from J; bases not matched to a gene: 8. Germline CDR1 and CDR2: SGHTA and FQGNSA. CDR3 region: CASSLMSSGKEQYF. CDR3 DNA sequence: TGTGCCAGCAGCTTAATGTCTAGCGGTAAAGAGCAGTACTTC.

The chain links TRBV29-1 to TRBJ2-7; 9 nucleotides match TRBD1. V trimming: 6 bases; J trimming: 3 bases; junction bases outside the gene matches: 6. There are 13 residues in the CDR3. The germline V gene has CDR1 SQVTM and CDR2 ANQGSEA. The CDR3 DNA sequence: TGCAGCGTAAAGCAGGACAGGGGCTACGAGCAGTACTTC. Amino acids: CSVKQDRGYEQYF.

The sample holds a few counts of this clonotype. The genes are TRBV9 and TRBJ2-3; 9 bases line up with TRBD1. Germline CDR1 SGDLS, CDR2 YYNGEE. The CDR3 is 15 residues long. V gave up 2 bases and J gave up 2 bases; unmatched junction bases: 3. The CDR3 sequence: CASSVGTGTTDTQYF. In nucleotides, the CDR3 is TGTGCCAGCAGCGTCGGGACAGGGACCACAGATACGCAGTATTTT.

The V call is TRBV6-2 or TRBV6-3, the J call TRBJ2-1, with 10 bases matching TRBD2. CDR3 size: 15 residues. Germline V lookup: CDR1 MNHEY, CDR2 SVGEGT. Unmatched junction bases numbered 9, after V lost 7 bases and J lost 6 bases. The CDR3 sequence: CASIPSGSFSNEQFF. The CDR3 DNA follows: TGTGCCAGCATCCCTAGCGGGAGCTTTAGCAATGAGCAGTTCTTC.

The genes are TRBV5-1 and TRBJ2-2, with 9 bases lining up with TRBD2. V gave up 1 base and J gave up 7 bases; unmatched junction bases: 11. Germline CDR1 reads SGHRS; CDR2 reads YFSETQ. This CDR3 spans 17 amino acids. In DNA form, the CDR3 reads TGCGCCAGCAGCTTGTCCCCAGCGGGGGGCCTGAGCGGGGAGCTGTTTTTT. Its protein is CASSLSPAGGLSGELFF.

This clonotype was counted between two and nine times. The chain combines TRBV4-1 with TRBJ2-7, with D perhaps TRBD2 (5 bases). CDR3 length equals 15 residues. CDR1 MGHRA and CDR2 YSYEKL come from the germline V gene. V lost 0 bases and J 6 bases, leaving 15 bases between the germline ends. The CDR3 sequence: CASSQDEGPRVEQYF. The CDR3 bases are TGCGCCAGCAGCCAAGATGAGGGTCCCCGGGTCGAGCAGTACTTC.

This clonotype was seen only once. This chain joins TRBV27 and TRBJ2-7; 8 nucleotides match TRBD2. Unmatched junction bases numbered 12, after V lost 5 bases and J lost 6 bases. The length of the CDR3 is 15 residues. Germline lookup yields CDR1 MNHEY and CDR2 SMNVEV (reference sequence). CDR3 DNA: TGTGCCAGCAGTCCGAGGTTAGCGGGACCCCGCGAGCAGTACTTC. Translation gives CASSPRLAGPREQYF.

This clonotype has just a few counts. The chain joins TRBV11-1 to TRBJ2-1, with 9 positions matching TRBD1. The V gene's germline CDR1 is SGHAT and CDR2 FQDESV (reference sequence). V shed 6 bases, J shed 2 bases, and the junction held 8 bases outside the gene matches. This CDR3 is 16 amino acids long. The CDR3 region is CASSYRQGDTYNEQFF. The DNA of the CDR3 is TGTGCCAGCAGTTACCGACAGGGGGATACCTACAATGAGCAGTTCTTC.

The V and J genes are TRBV6-5 and TRBJ1-5, with D hard to call. The CDR3 totals 14 residues. CDR1 and CDR2 from the germline V gene are MNHEY and SVGAGI. V was trimmed by 2 bases and J by 7 bases, leaving 12 bases between them. CDR3 protein: CASSYGSGRQPQHF. CDR3 nucleotide sequence: TGTGCCAGCAGTTACGGGTCGGGTCGGCAGCCCCAGCATTTT.

The chain links TRBV5-8 to TRBJ2-1, with TRBD1 matching 9 bases. CDR1 and CDR2 (germline): SGHTS, YDEGEE. The V and J ends lost 4 bases and 9 bases, in that order; junction bases with no gene match: 11. There are 15 residues in the CDR3. The CDR3 region has the DNA TGTGCCAGCAGCCGCGGACAGGGGTTGTCACCTGAGCAGTTCTTC. Protein sequence: CASSRGQGLSPEQFF.

V gene TRBV6-4 combines with J gene TRBJ2-6; no clear D. The CDR3 consists of 14 residues. V gave up 7 bases and J gave up 1 base, with 8 bases separating them. Germline CDR1 and CDR2: MRHNA and SNTAGT. In DNA, the CDR3 is TGTGCCAGCATGCCCGGATCTGGGGCCAACGTCCTGACTTTC. Translation: CASMPGSGANVLTF.

The V call is TRBV15, the J call TRBJ1-1, with a tentative D call TRBD1 (5 bases). V lost 1 base, J lost 6 bases, and 15 bases lay in between. The germline V gene has CDR1 LNHNV and CDR2 YYDKDF (reference sequence). The CDR3 extends over 15 amino acids. The CDR3 bases are TGTGCCACCAGCAGAGTTTCAGTAGGGACCCCTGAAGCTTTCTTT. It codes for CATSRVSVGTPEAFF.

A few counts support this clonotype. CDR3 protein: CSARGVVKGTQYF. CDR3 coding DNA: TGCAGTGCTAGAGGGGTCGTTAAGGGTACGCAGTATTTT. This rearrangement joins TRBV20-1 to TRBJ2-3, with D uncertain. The CDR3 contains 13 residues. In germline, CDR1 is DFQATT, CDR2 SNEGSKA (reference sequence). Trimming shortened V by 1 base and J by 8 bases, and 13 bases separated the two germline ends.

Only a few counts were recorded for this clonotype. V is TRBV20-1 and J is TRBJ2-2; D possibly uses TRBD1 or TRBD2 (6 bases each). Trimming removed 4 bases at V and 0 bases at J, with 9 bases between. CDR3 size: 14 residues. Germline V gene lookup returns CDR1 DFQATT and CDR2 SNEGSKA (reference sequence). The CDR3, as DNA: TGCAGTGCTAAACGGGGGCCGAACACCGGGGAGCTGTTTTTT. Its protein is CSAKRGPNTGELFF.

The chain uses TRBV20-1 and TRBJ1-2, with 8 bases aligning to TRBD1. CDR3 size: 11 residues. CDR1 is DFQATT, CDR2 SNEGSKA, per germline (reference sequence). V lost 5 bases, J lost 9 bases, and 5 bases stayed unmatched. Here the CDR3 DNA reads TGCAGTGCTTCCCGACAGGGGAGCTACACCTTC. It yields the protein CSASRQGSYTF.

This clonotype was detected a few times. V gene TRBV12-3 or TRBV12-4 combines with J gene TRBJ2-2; 9 bases align to TRBD2. This CDR3 comprises 15 residues. J lost 6 bases, V lost 6 bases, and 8 bases had no gene match. The CDR3 sequence is CASRVRREGPGELFF. Here the CDR3 DNA reads TGTGCCAGCAGAGTTCGGCGGGAGGGCCCCGGGGAGCTGTTTTTT.

This sequence joins TRBV20-1 and TRBJ2-3; D is perhaps TRBD2 (7 bases). From germline, CDR1 is DFQATT and CDR2 SNEGSKA (reference sequence). Trimming left V 6 bases short and J 3 bases short, with 16 bases between. The CDR3 sequence is 14 residues long. The CDR3 sequence: CSAKRGGTTDTQYF. The CDR3, as DNA: TGCAGTGCCAAGAGGGGGGGCACGACAGATACGCAGTATTTT.

This chain links TRBV27 with TRBJ1-2; D is possibly TRBD1 (5 bases). CDR1 and CDR2 from the germline V gene are MNHEY and SMNVEV (reference sequence). Deletions cut 0 bases from V and 4 bases from J, with 9 bases between. The CDR3 runs to 14 residues. Here the CDR3 DNA reads TGTGCCAGCAGTTTATCGTGGCAGGGCTATGGCTACACCTTC. It translates to CASSLSWQGYGYTF.

This clonotype appeared a few times. The gene calls are TRBV20-1 and TRBJ1-5, with TRBD1 as a possible D gene (5 bases). V lost 5 bases and J lost 5, with 16 bases in between. CDR1 is DFQATT, CDR2 SNEGSKA, per germline (reference sequence). The CDR3 runs 14 residues. The CDR3 spells CSASGLDPDQPQHF. CDR3 bases: TGCAGTGCTTCAGGGTTAGACCCTGATCAGCCCCAGCATTTT.

This clonotype was counted a few times. The chain employs TRBV12-3 or TRBV12-4 and TRBJ2-5; TRBD2 is a possible D gene (6 bases). Trimming stripped 5 bases from V and 7 bases from J, with 14 bases between. The CDR3 consists of 13 residues. The CDR3 here is CASSLTRRATQYF. The CDR3 bases are TGTGCCAGCAGTCTCACACGGAGGGCGACCCAGTACTTC.

This clonotype was seen ten or more times. The rearrangement links TRBV7-8 to TRBJ2-5; the D is unclear. V was trimmed by 5 bases and J by 5 bases, leaving 9 bases between them. Germline CDR1 reads SGHVS; CDR2 reads FQNEAQ. The CDR3 consists of 12 residues. The CDR3 nucleotides are TGTGCCAGCAGCCAGCAGACCGAGACCCAGTACTTC. This gives the protein CASSQQTETQYF.

V gene TRBV29-1 combines with J gene TRBJ2-5; D is undetermined. Germline CDR1 SQVTM, CDR2 ANQGSEA. Trimming removed 5 bases at V and 1 base at J, with 8 bases between. CDR3 size: 12 residues. The CDR3 DNA reads TGCAGCGTTTCGGCCTTCCAAGAGACCCAGTACTTC. Translation: CSVSAFQETQYF.

This clonotype has only one observation. The chain has TRBV29-1 and TRBJ2-2; unclear D gene. CDR3 length: 11 residues. With 4 bases removed from V and 6 bases from J, the gap between germline ends came to 6 bases. The germline V gene has CDR1 SQVTM and CDR2 ANQGSEA. CDR3 sequence: CSVVIPGELFF. The CDR3 DNA reads TGCAGCGTTGTAATCCCCGGGGAGCTGTTTTTT.